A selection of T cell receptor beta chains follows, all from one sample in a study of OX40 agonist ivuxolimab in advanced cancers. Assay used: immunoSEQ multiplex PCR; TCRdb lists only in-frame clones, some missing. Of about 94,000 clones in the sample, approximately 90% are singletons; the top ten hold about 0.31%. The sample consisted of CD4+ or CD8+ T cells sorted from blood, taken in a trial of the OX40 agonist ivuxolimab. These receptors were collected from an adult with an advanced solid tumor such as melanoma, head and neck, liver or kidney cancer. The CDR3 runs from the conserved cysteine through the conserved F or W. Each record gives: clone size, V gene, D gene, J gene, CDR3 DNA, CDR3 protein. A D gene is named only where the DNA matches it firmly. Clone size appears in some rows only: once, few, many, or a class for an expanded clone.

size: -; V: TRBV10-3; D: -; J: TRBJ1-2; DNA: TGTGCCATCAGTGAGGACGGAAACTATGGCTACACCTTC; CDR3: CAISEDGNYGYTF
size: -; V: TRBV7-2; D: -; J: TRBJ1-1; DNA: TGTGCCAGCAGCTTAGTACATAGTAGGGGGGGCACAGGTGAAGCTTTCTTT; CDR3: CASSLVHSRGGTGEAFF
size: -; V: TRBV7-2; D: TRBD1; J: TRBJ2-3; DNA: TGTGCCAGCAGCCACGGTTCCGGGACAGGTGCATCGGATACGCAGTATTTT; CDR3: CASSHGSGTGASDTQYF
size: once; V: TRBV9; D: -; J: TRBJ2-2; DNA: TGTGCCAGCAGCGTAGTCGGGGGTGGGCTACCCACCGGGGAGCTGTTTTTT; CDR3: CASSVVGGGLPTGELFF
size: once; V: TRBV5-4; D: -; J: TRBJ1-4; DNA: TGTGCCAGCAGCTCCGGACAGAGTGATAATGAAAAACTGTTTTTT; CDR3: CASSSGQSDNEKLFF
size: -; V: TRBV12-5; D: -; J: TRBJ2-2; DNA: TGTGCTAGTGGTTTGGGAGAGGGACACCCCCCCGGGGAGCTGTTTTTT; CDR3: CASGLGEGHPPGELFF
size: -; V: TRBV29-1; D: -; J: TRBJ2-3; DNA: TGCAGCGTTGGGTTGACTAAGGTAGGGCCAGATACGCAGTATTTT; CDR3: CSVGLTKVGPDTQYF
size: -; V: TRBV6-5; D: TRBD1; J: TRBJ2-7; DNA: TGTGCCAGCAGTTCCTCGGACAGGTACTCCTACGAGCAGTACTTC; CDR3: CASSSSDRYSYEQYF
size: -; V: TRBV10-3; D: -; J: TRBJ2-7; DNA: TGTGCCATCAGAGCCCGTGGGGAGAGCTCCTACGAGCAGTACTTC; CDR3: CAIRARGESSYEQYF
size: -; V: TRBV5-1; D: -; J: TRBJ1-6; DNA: TGCGCCAGCAGCCCGGATCATAATTCACCCCTCCACTTT; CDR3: CASSPDHNSPLHF
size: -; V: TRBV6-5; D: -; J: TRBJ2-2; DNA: TGTGCCAGCAGTTACAACCCCACCGCCGGGGAGCTGTTTTTT; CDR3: CASSYNPTAGELFF
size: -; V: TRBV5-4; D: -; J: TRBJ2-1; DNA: TGTGCCAGCAGCTTGGCCTCGGGCTCCTACAATGAGCAGTTCTTC; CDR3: CASSLASGSYNEQFF
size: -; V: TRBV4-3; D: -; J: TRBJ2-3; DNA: TGCGCCAGCAGCCAAGGACTAGGCATTGTAGATACGCAGTATTTT; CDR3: CASSQGLGIVDTQYF
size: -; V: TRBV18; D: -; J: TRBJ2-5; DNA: TGTGCCAGCTCACCCCTCGCCGGGGCTGGAGAGACCCAGTACTTC; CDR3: CASSPLAGAGETQYF
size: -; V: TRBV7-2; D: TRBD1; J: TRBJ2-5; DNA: TGTGCCAGCAGCATGGGACAGGGCCAAGAGACCCAGTACTTC; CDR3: CASSMGQGQETQYF
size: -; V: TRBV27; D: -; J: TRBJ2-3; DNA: TGTGCCAGCCGCTCGTCTGACACAGATACGCAGTATTTT; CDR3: CASRSSDTDTQYF
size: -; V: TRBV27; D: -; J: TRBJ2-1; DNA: TGTGCCAGCAGTTTACTTCAGGGGCATGAGCAGTTCTTC; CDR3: CASSLLQGHEQFF
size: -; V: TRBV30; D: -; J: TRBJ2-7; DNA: TGTGCCTGGAGTGTACAAGGCTACGAGCAGTACTTC; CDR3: CAWSVQGYEQYF
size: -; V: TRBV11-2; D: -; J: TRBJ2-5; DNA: TGTGCCAGCAGCTTAGGGTGGGGACAAGAGACCCAGTACTTC; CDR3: CASSLGWGQETQYF
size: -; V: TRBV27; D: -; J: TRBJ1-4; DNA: TGTGCCAGCAGTTTACGGGAAGGGGAAAAACTGTTTTTT; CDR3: CASSLREGEKLFF
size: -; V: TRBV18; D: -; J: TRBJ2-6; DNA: TGTGCCAGCTCACCGGGCTCTGGGGCCAACGTCCTGACTTTC; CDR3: CASSPGSGANVLTF
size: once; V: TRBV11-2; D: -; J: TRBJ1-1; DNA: TGTGCCAGTTCAGACGGGTTGAACACTGAAGCTTTCTTT; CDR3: CASSDGLNTEAFF
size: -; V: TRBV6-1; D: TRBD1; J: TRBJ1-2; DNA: TGTGCCAGCAGTGGGGACAGGGGGAGCTCCGACTTC; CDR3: CASSGDRGSSDF